The clone carrying this T cell receptor beta chain turned up a few times. Its cognate antigen is unknown. This sample stems from a study of Ad26.COV2.S vaccination and SARS-CoV-2 variants. Some clones are missing from TCRdb's copy, which holds only in-frame ones; the method was immunoSEQ multiplex PCR. The table includes more than 300,000 clones, 75% to 90% detected once. Regarding treatment: some 20 received Ad26.COV2.S at low or high dose, single or two shots; several received placebo; per-sample allocation not given. Samples analyzed were those drawn on day 63 after the first vaccine or placebo injection. This CDR3 is 15 amino acids long. With 5 bases clipped from V and 4 bases from J, the junction kept 6 bases outside the gene matches. Germline CDR1 and CDR2: LNHDA and SQIVND (reference sequence). Study-wide results and caveats: Spike-specific CD8+ and CD4+ T cell responses reportedly showed substantial breadth after vaccination.

The genes are TRBV19 and TRBJ2-1; 9 nucleotides match TRBD2. The specimen was peripheral blood, collected in a trial of Ad26.COV2.S vaccine versus placebo. The TCR comes from a person between 18 and 60 years old who received the Ad26.COV2.S COVID-19 vaccine or a placebo. The CDR3 DNA sequence: TGTGCCAGTAGTCTCGGGACTAGCCGTTACAATGAGCAGTTCTTC. Translation: CASSLGTSRYNEQFF.